This T cell receptor beta chain was captured by sequencing in a study of identical twins. Points from the study as a whole: The study found excess low generation probability among twin-shared out-of-frame alpha sequences. While abundant cord blood beta clonotypes carried fewer insertions, memory repertoires showed no such pattern.

This clonotype occurred a few times. Its antigen remains unidentified. Healthy Caucasians alone served as donors. A universal primer site arose from template switching, and cDNA bore unique molecular identifiers. Via MiXCR, TCRdb re-called the 5' RACE reads, giving one row per CDR3 protein. The sample shows 250,000 to 300,000 distinct CDR3 sequences, roughly 10% of them seen only once. The length of the CDR3 is 14 residues. V lost 3 bases and J 3 bases, leaving 10 bases between the germline ends. CDR1 LNHDA and CDR2 SQIVND come from the germline V gene (reference sequence). Separately, the same data were catalogued under a study of yellow fever vaccine responses in identical twins.

The chain recombines TRBV19 with TRBJ2-3, with D possibly being TRBD2 (6 bases). The sequencing input was CD8+ T cells sorted from blood. The sequence derives from a woman under 30 in good health. The CDR3 region is CASSITRETDTQYF. The CDR3 DNA sequence: TGTGCCAGTAGTATCACCCGGGAGACAGATACGCAGTATTTT.